This T cell receptor (beta chain) comes out of a study of cytomegalovirus exposure and HLA in healthy donors. CDR1 is SGDLS, CDR2 YYNGEE, per germline. V lost 4 bases and J 0 bases, leaving 15 bases between the germline ends. CDR3 length: 16 amino acids. General observations from the study: The authors confirmed in vitro that a few CMV-associated chains were specific for CMV antigens. According to a later analysis, TCR clusters from the first cohort tended to co-occur in the roughly 120 validation repertoires. Cytomegalovirus-associated TCR beta chains were listed, numbering some 180.

Here immunoSEQ multiplex PCR was the method, and the copy in TCRdb shows in-frame clones only, minus some. The sample lists 200,000 to 250,000 clones; around nine tenths were seen once. This clone appeared once. Its antigen is still unknown. The chain links TRBV9 to TRBJ2-3; a weak D match, TRBD2 (6 bases). This receptor was taken from a woman aged 18-29 years in good health and CMV-seropositive. The sample taken for sequencing was PBMCs. CDR3 in DNA: TGTGCCAGCAGCCCCCTAGCGTTGTTCAGCACAGATACGCAGTATTTT. Protein product: CASSPLALFSTDTQYF. Full variable domain (remainder filled in from reference TRBV9 and TRBJ2-3): DSGVTQTPKHLITATGQRVTLRCSPRSGDLSVYWYQQSLDQGLQFLIQYYNGEERAKGNILERFSAQQFPDLHSELNLSSLELGDSALYFCASSPLALFSTDTQYFGPGTRLTVL.